This T cell receptor (beta chain) is from a study of blood T cell repertoires in COVID-19. In the study overall: Specimens from acute and convalescent COVID-19 originated in the United States, Italy and Spain. PBMCs, B-cell-depleted T cells, or T cells were the source of the cDNA or gDNA that made up the material.

This CDR3 spans 14 amino acids. Germline V gene sequence: CDR1 LGHDT, CDR2 YNNKEL (reference sequence). V was clipped by 4 bases and J by 1 base, with 9 bases between them. Per the original methods: How many nucleated cells were present was estimated from reference gene primer amplification. Data came from immunoSEQ multiplex PCR; TCRdb stores just in-frame clones and leaves some out. That table is the source of V, J and clone size, and D and trimming were worked out from the DNA. This sample yields 140,000 to 150,000 clones, of which around four fifths are seen a single time; about 3% belongs to the top ten.

The gene calls are TRBV3-1 (or the pseudogene TRBV3-2) and TRBJ2-3; D unresolved. Sequenced sample: peripheral blood. This sequence was found in a woman aged 35 to 49 with active or convalescent COVID-19. The CDR3: CASSLSYGTDTQYF. For the CDR3, the DNA is TGTGCCAGCAGCCTAAGCTACGGCACAGATACGCAGTATTTT.